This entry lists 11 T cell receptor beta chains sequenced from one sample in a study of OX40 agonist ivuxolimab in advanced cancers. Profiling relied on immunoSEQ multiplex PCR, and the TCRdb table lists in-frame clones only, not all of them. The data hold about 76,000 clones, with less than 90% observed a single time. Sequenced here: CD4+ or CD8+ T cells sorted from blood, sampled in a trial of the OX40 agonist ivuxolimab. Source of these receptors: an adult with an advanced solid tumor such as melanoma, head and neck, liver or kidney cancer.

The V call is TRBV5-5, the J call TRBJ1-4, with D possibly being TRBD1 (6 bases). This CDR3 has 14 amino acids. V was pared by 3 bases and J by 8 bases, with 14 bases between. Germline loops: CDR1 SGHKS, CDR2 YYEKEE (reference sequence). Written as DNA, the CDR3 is TGTGCCAGCAGCTCCCCGACAGGAGAGGAAAAACTGTTTTTT. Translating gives CASSSPTGEEKLFF.

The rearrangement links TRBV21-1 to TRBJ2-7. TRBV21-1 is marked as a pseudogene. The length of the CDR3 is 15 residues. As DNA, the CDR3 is TGTGCCAGCAGCAAAGCCGGACGGATTAGCTACGAGCAGTACTTC. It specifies CASSKAGRISYEQYF.

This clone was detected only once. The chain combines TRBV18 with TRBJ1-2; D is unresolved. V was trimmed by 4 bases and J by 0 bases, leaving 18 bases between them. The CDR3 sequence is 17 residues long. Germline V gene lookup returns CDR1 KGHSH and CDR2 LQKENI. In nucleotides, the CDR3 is TGTGCCAGCTCACTAAATTCGCTCGTCCTCACTAACTATGGCTACACCTTC. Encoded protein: CASSLNSLVLTNYGYTF.

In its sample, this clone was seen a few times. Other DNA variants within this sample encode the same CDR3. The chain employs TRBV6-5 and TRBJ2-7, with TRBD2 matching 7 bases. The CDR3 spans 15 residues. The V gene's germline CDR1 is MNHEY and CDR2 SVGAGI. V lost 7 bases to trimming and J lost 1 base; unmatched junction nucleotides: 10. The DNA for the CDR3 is TGTGCCAGCAATTCGGGGGGTAGGGGTTCCTACGAGCAGTACTTC. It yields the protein CASNSGGRGSYEQYF.

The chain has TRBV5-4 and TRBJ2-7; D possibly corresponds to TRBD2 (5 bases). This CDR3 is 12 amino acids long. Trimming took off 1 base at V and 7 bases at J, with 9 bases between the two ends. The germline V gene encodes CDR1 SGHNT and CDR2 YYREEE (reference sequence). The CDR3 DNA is TGTGCCAGCAGCTTGAAACCGGGGGAGCAGTACTTC. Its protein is CASSLKPGEQYF. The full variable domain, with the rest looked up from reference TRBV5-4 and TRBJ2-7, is ETGVTQSPTHLIKTRGQQVTLRCSSQSGHNTVSWYQQALGQGPQFIFQYYREEENGRGNFPPRFSGLQFPNYSSELNVNALELDDSALYLCASSLKPGEQYFGPGTRLTVT.

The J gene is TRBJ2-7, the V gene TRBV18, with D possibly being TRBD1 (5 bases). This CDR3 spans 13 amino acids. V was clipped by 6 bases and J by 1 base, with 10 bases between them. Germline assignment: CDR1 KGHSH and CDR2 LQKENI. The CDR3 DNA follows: TGTGCCAGCTCGCTGACAGCTTCCTACGAGCAGTACTTC. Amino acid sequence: CASSLTASYEQYF.

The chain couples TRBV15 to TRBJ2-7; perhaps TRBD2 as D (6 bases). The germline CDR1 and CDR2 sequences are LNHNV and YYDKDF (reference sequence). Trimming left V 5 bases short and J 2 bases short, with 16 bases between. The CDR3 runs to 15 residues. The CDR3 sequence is CATSLRDLPTYEQYF. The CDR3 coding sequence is TGTGCCACCAGCCTCCGGGACTTGCCAACCTACGAGCAGTACTTC.

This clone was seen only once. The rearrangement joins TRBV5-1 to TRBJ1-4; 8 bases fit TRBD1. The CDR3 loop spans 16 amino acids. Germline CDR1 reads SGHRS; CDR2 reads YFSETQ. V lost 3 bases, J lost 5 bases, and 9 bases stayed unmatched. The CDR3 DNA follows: TGCGCCAGCAGCTATGCCGGACAGGGTAAAAATGAAAAACTGTTTTTT. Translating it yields CASSYAGQGKNEKLFF.

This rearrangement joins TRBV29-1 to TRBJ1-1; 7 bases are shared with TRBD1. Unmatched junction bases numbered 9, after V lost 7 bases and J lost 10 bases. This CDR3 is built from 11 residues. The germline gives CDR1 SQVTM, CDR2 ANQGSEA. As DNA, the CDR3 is TGCAGCGGACAAAAGGACAGGTTAGCTTTCTTT. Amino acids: CSGQKDRLAFF.

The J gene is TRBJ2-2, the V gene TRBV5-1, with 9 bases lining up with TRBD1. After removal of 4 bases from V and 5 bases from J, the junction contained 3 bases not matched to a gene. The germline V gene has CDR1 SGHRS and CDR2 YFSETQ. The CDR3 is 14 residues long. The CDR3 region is CASSLGQGTGELFF. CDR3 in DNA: TGCGCCAGCAGCCTGGGACAGGGAACCGGGGAGCTGTTTTTT.

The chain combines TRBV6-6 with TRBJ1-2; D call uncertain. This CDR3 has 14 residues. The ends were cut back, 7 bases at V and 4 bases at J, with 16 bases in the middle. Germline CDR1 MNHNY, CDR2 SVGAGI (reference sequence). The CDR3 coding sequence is TGTGCCAGCACCCTCCCCGACCGCGGCTATGGCTACACCTTC. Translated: CASTLPDRGYGYTF.